These 3 T cell receptor beta chains were sequenced from one sample in a study of T-cell reconstitution after alpha-beta-depleted transplantation in children. The library targeted TCRbeta and was prepared with unique molecular identifiers. Each CDR3 protein is one row after TCRdb ran MiXCR on the PCR reads. The profile shows under 250,000 distinct CDR3 sequences, 20% to 30% of them singletons. The sample consisted of PBMCs, mostly from graft donor cells, taken 360 days after TCRalphabeta/CD19-depleted stem cell transplant. These receptors were obtained from a female patient between 2 and 15 years old who had a stem cell transplant for congenital amegakaryocytic thrombocytopenia, so the T cells may come from the graft donor.

The rearrangement joins TRBV5-1 to TRBJ2-2; D possibly corresponds to TRBD1 (6 bases). V was cut by 3 bases and J by 6 bases, with 18 bases left in between. Germline V lookup: CDR1 SGHRS, CDR2 YFSETQ. The CDR3 has 16 residues. CDR3 amino acids: CASSYQGKADAGELFF. DNA of the CDR3: TGCGCCAGCAGCTATCAGGGGAAGGCGGATGCCGGGGAGCTGTTTTTT.

A few counts support this clonotype. The rearrangement joins TRBV12-3 or TRBV12-4 to TRBJ2-3; TRBD2 matches at 7 bases. The CDR3 runs to 15 residues. V lost 5 bases and J lost 1; bases outside the gene matches: 6. The CDR3 DNA is TGTGCCAGCAGTCCAGGACTAGTTCGCACAGATACGCAGTATTTT. This gives the protein CASSPGLVRTDTQYF.

This clonotype was seen a single time. This chain links TRBV20-1 with TRBJ2-6; D not resolved. Per the germline V gene, CDR1 is DFQATT and CDR2 is SNEGSKA (reference sequence). Trimming shortened V by 4 bases and J by 0 bases, and 13 bases separated the two germline ends. CDR3 length equals 16 residues. The CDR3 loop is CSATGDLNSGANVLTF. In nucleotides, the CDR3 is TGCAGTGCTACAGGAGACTTAAACTCTGGGGCCAACGTCCTGACTTTC.